Only a few counts were recorded for the clone carrying this T cell receptor beta chain. This CDR3 region has 15 residues. In germline, CDR1 is SGHRS, CDR2 YFSETQ. V lost 2 bases to trimming and J lost 5 bases, with 16 bases between them. These data are taken from a study of T-cell reconstitution after alpha-beta-depleted transplantation in children. Unique molecular identifiers were used in preparing the TCRbeta library. In TCRdb, the PCR reads were re-called with MiXCR into one record per CDR3 protein. The top ten clones hold 0.85% to 1.3% of a sample with 600,000 to 700,000 distinct CDR3 sequences, around 17% of them seen once.

Sequencing used PBMCs from the stem cell graft donor, obtained from the stem cell graft. The TCR sequence derives from a human donor who donated a stem cell graft to a child with acute myeloid leukemia. This chain joins TRBV5-1 and TRBJ2-5; possible D gene TRBD1, 6 bases. The CDR3, as DNA: TGCGCCAGCAGCTTTCACAGGGAACGGTTTGAGACCCAGTACTTC. Its protein is CASSFHRERFETQYF. The full variable domain, its missing parts supplied by reference TRBV5-1 and TRBJ2-5, is KAGVTQTPRYLIKTRGQQVTLSCSPISGHRSVSWYQQTPGQGLQFLFEYFSETQRNKGNFPGRFSGRQFSNSRSEMNVSTLELGDSALYLCASSFHRERFETQYFGPGTRLLVL.